At least ten counts were recorded for the clone carrying this T cell receptor beta chain. This entry belongs to a study of T cell repertoires in cytomegalovirus infection. After removal of 6 bases from V and 4 bases from J, the junction contained 1 base not matched to a gene. Germline CDR1 is SGHTA and CDR2 is FQGNSA. The CDR3 runs 14 residues. TCRdb passed the reads through MiXCR, listing each CDR3 protein once. The sample contains hundreds of thousands of distinct CDR3 sequences, about 10% of which appear only once. The rearrangement joins TRBV7-2 to TRBJ2-1, with TRBD2 matching 12 bases. The receptor's source is a human donor in good health (CMV status not recorded). Some clones in this sample may be carry-over from other donors' samples. The sequencing input was PBMCs. The CDR3 sequence is CASRGLAGYNEQFF. The CDR3 nucleotides read TGTGCCAGCAGGGGACTAGCGGGTTACAATGAGCAGTTCTTC.